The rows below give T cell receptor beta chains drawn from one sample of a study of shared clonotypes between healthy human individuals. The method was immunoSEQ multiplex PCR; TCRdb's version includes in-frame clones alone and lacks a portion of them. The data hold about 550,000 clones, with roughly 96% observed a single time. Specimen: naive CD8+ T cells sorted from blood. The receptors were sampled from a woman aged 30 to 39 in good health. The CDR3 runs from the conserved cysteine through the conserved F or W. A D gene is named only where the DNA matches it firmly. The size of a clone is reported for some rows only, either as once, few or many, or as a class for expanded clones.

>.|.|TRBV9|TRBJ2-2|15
CASSEGNGLPGELFF
TGTGCCAGCAGCGAGGGGAACGGGCTGCCCGGGGAGCTGTTTTTT
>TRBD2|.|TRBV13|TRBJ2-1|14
CASSPASGVNEQFF
TGTGCCAGCAGCCCGGCTAGCGGAGTTAATGAGCAGTTCTTC
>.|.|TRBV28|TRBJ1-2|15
CASRIETGFHYGYTF
TGTGCCAGCAGAATCGAAACAGGGTTCCACTATGGCTACACCTTC
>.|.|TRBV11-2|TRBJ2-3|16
CASSTWDGTSTDTQYF
TGTGCCAGCAGCACATGGGACGGAACTAGCACAGATACGCAGTATTTT
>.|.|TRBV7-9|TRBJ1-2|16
CASTPLAGEINYGYTF
TGTGCCAGCACCCCCCTCGCGGGAGAAATTAACTATGGCTACACCTTC
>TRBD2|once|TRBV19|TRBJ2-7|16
CASSIESAGAVDEQYF
TGTGCCAGTAGTATAGAGAGCGCGGGAGCGGTCGACGAGCAGTACTTC
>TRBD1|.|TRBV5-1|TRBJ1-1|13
CASSEGGAGEAFF
TGCGCCAGCAGCGAAGGGGGCGCGGGTGAAGCTTTCTTT
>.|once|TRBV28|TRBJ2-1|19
CASSFFPQGPTSSYNEQFF
TGTGCCAGCAGTTTCTTCCCCCAGGGGCCTACCAGCTCCTACAATGAGCAGTTCTTC
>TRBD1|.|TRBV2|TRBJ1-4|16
CASTATPGQGDEKLFF
TGTGCCAGCACTGCTACTCCGGGACAGGGTGATGAAAAACTGTTTTTT
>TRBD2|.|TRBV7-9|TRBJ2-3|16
CASSQPGLAATDTQYF
TGTGCCAGCAGTCAACCGGGACTAGCGGCCACAGATACGCAGTATTTT
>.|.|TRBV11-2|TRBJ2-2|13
CASSFGPGGELFF
TGTGCCAGCAGCTTTGGGCCTGGCGGGGAGCTGTTTTTT
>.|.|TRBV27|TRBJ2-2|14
CASSPGTNTGELFF
TGTGCCAGCAGTCCCGGGACGAACACCGGGGAGCTGTTTTTT
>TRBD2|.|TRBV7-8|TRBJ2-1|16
CASSLEPSGIYNEQFF
TGTGCCAGCAGCTTAGAGCCTAGCGGGATCTACAATGAGCAGTTCTTC
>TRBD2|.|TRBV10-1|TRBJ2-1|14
CASSVSGNANEQFF
TGCGCCAGCAGTGTTAGCGGGAATGCCAATGAGCAGTTCTTC
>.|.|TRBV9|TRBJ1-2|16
CASSVGPRQGDDGYTF
TGTGCCAGCAGCGTAGGCCCACGGCAGGGTGACGATGGCTACACCTTC
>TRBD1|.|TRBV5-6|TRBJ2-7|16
CASSMGAKGAAYEQYF
TGTGCCAGCAGCATGGGTGCTAAGGGGGCCGCCTACGAGCAGTACTTC